Given below is one T cell receptor beta chain in context. Together with a sample-barcoded 5' primer, a J-beta primer mix was included in a second PCR lasting about 7 to 12 cycles. TCRdb ran MiXCR on the 5' RACE reads and lists one entry per CDR3 protein. The data contain hundreds of thousands of distinct CDR3 sequences, under 65% of them seen just once; the ten biggest clones take up about 14%. This record comes from a study of blood T cells in healthy people across ages. CDR1 is DFQATT and CDR2 is SNEGSKA in the germline V gene (reference sequence). Trimming pared 3 bases from V and 8 bases from J, leaving 10 bases between. This CDR3 region has 12 residues.

Sequencing input: blood. The TCR comes from a woman aged 80 or over in good health. The chain has TRBV20-1 and TRBJ1-4, with D maybe TRBD1 (6 bases). The CDR3 here is CSARPTGEKLFF. As DNA, the CDR3 is TGCAGTGCTAGGCCAACAGGGGAAAAACTGTTTTTT.